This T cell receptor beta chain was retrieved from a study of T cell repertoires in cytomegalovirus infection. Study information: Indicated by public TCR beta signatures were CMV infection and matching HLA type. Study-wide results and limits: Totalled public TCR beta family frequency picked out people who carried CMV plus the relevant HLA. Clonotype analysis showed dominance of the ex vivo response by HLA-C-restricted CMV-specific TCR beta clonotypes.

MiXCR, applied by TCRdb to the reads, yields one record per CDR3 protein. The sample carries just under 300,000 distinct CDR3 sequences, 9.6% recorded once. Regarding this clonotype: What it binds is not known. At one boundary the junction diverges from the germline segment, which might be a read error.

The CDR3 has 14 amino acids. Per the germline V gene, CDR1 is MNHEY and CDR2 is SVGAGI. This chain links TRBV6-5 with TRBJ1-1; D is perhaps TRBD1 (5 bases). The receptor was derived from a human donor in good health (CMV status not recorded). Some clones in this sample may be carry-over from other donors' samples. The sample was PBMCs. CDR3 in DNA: TGTGCCGGCAGTTACGTAGGGCGGGGGACTGAAGCTTTCTTT. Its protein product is CAGSYVGRGTEAFF.